Below, 5 T cell receptor beta chains from the same sample are listed, as sequenced in a study of T cell repertoires in aging, cancer and after chemotherapy. TCR beta rearrangements were amplified from peripheral blood genomic DNA. A mixed TRB-A/B primer pool amplified rearranged TRB by multiplex touch-down PCR. In TCRdb, the multiplex PCR reads were re-called with MiXCR into one record per CDR3 protein. The table includes roughly 5,800 distinct CDR3 sequences, over 30% detected once. The sample taken for sequencing was blood. These receptors were obtained from a human donor with a blood cancer.

This chain connects TRBV7-6 to TRBJ2-1, with TRBD1 matching over 9 bases. The J segment lost 8 bases and the V segment lost 5 bases, leaving 13 bases of the junction unmatched. This CDR3 has 16 amino acids. Looked up from germline, CDR1 is SGHVS and CDR2 is FNYEAQ. DNA for the CDR3: TGTGCCAGCAGCAGACGGGGACAGGGTTTGTCCCATGAGCAGTTCTTC. It specifies CASSRRGQGLSHEQFF.

This rearrangement joins TRBV11-1 to TRBJ2-4, with 8 bases lining up with TRBD1. CDR1 is SGHAT, CDR2 FQDESV, per germline (reference sequence). V trimming: 1 base; J trimming: 7 bases; junction bases outside the gene matches: 9. The CDR3 has 16 amino acids. CDR3 nucleotide sequence: TGTGCCAGCAGCTTAGGGGTGGGACAGGCGTACAACATTCAGTACTTC. This translates into CASSLGVGQAYNIQYF.

This sequence joins TRBV11-1 and TRBJ2-3; a possible D gene is TRBD2 (6 bases). Germline-derived CDR1 and CDR2 are SGHAT and FQDESV (reference sequence). The germline V and J ends were trimmed by 1 base and 5 bases, with 13 bases remaining between them. The CDR3 consists of 15 residues. CDR3 sequence reads: CASSLGQGGEDTQYF. The CDR3 DNA sequence: TGTGCCAGCAGCTTAGGGCAGGGCGGGGAAGATACGCAGTATTTT.

This clonotype has a handful of counts. This chain joins TRBV6-5 and TRBJ2-5, with a tentative D call TRBD2 (5 bases). The CDR3 totals 13 residues. V was pared by 3 bases and J by 4 bases, with 9 bases between. The V gene's germline CDR1 is MNHEY and CDR2 SVGAGI. CDR3 in DNA: TGTGCCAGCAGTTATTCGGGATTAGAGACCCAGTACTTC. This sequence encodes CASSYSGLETQYF.

Only a few counts were recorded for this clonotype. V and J are TRBV19 and TRBJ2-7, with 8 bases lining up with TRBD1. The CDR3 is 15 residues long. V shed 3 bases, J shed 3 bases, and the junction held 7 bases outside the gene matches. Germline CDR1 and CDR2: LNHDA and SQIVND (reference sequence). The CDR3 sequence is CASSIDSGGVYEQYF. CDR3 sequence (DNA): TGTGCCAGTAGTATCGATTCAGGGGGCGTCTACGAGCAGTACTTC.